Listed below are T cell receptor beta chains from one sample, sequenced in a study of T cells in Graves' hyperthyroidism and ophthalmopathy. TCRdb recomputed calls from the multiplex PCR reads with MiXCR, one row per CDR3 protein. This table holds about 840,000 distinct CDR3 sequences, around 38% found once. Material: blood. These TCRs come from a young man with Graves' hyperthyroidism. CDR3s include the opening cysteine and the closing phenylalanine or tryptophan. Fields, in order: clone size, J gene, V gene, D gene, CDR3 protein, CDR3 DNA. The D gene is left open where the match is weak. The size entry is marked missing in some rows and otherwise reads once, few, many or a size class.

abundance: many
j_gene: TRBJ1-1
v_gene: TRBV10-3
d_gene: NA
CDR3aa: CAISGKGMNTEAFF
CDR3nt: TGTGCCATCAGTGGCAAGGGTATGAACACTGAAGCTTTCTTT

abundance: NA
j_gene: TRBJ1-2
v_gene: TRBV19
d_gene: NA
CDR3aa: CASSINSGEIYGYTF
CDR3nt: TGTGCCAGTAGTATAAATTCGGGGGAGATCTATGGCTACACCTTC

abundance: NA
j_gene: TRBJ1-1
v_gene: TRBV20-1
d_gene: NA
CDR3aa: CSARPGEGLYTEAFF
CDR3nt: TGCAGTGCTAGGCCCGGGGAGGGTCTGTACACTGAAGCTTTCTTT

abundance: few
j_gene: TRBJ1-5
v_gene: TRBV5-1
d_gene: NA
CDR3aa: CASSLAGEANQPQHF
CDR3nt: TGCGCCAGCAGCTTGGCGGGGGAGGCGAATCAGCCCCAGCATTTT

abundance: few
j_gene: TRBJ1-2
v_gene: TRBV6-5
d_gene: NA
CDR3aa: CASNGSRGAGDYGYTF
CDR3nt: TGTGCCAGCAATGGGAGCAGGGGCGCGGGTGACTATGGCTACACCTTC

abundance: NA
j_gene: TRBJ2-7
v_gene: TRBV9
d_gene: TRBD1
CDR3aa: CASSVDGTGPDEQYF
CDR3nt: TGTGCCAGCAGCGTAGACGGGACAGGCCCGGACGAGCAGTACTTC

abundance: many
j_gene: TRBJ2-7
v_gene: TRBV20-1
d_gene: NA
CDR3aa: CSARRNSPYEQYF
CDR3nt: TGCAGTGCTAGGCGGAACAGCCCCTACGAGCAGTACTTC

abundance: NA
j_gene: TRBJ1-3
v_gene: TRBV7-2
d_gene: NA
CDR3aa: CASSRGQPYSGNTIYF
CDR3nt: TGTGCCAGCAGCCGTGGACAGCCCTACTCTGGAAACACCATATATTTT

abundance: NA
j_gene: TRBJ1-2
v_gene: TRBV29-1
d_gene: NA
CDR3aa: CSSGQGFNYGYTF
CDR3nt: TGCAGCAGTGGACAAGGTTTTAACTATGGCTACACCTTC

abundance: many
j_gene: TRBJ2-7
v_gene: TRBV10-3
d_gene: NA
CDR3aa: CAISESGGSYEQYF
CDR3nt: TGTGCCATCAGTGAGTCAGGGGGGAGCTACGAGCAGTACTTC

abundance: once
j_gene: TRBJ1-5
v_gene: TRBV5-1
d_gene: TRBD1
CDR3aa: CASSLTGRNNQPQHF
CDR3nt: TGCGCCAGCAGCCTGACAGGGAGGAACAATCAGCCCCAGCATTTT

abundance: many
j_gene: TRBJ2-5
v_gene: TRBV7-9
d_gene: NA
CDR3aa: CASRQIQETQYF
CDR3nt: TGTGCCAGTAGACAGATACAAGAGACCCAGTACTTC

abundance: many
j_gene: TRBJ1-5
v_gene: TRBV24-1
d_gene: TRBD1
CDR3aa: CATSDSTGYQPQHF
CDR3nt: TGTGCCACCAGTGATTCGACAGGGTACCAGCCCCAGCATTTT

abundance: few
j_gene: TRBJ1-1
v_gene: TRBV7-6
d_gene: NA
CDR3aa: CASSLGGAPTEAFF
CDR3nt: TGTGCCAGCAGCTTAGGAGGCGCCCCAACTGAAGCTTTCTTT

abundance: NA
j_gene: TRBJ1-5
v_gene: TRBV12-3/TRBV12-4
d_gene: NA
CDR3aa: CASSPPGVNQPQHF
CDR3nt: TGTGCCAGCAGTCCTCCGGGAGTTAATCAGCCCCAGCATTTT

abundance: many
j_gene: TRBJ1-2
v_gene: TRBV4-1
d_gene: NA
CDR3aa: CASSQDSRNHGYTF
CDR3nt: TGCGCCAGCAGCCAAGACAGCAGGAATCATGGCTACACCTTC

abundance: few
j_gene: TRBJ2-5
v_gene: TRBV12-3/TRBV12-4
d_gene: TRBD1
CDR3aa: CASSPGQVSLLETQYF
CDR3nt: TGTGCCAGCAGTCCGGGACAGGTTTCTCTACTGGAGACCCAGTACTTC

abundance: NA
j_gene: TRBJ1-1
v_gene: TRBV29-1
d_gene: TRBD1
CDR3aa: CSVGQGVTEAFF
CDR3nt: TGCAGCGTTGGACAGGGGGTCACTGAAGCTTTCTTT

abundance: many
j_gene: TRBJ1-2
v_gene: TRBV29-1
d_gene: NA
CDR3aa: CSVEGDPYLGNYGYTF
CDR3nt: TGCAGCGTTGAAGGGGACCCTTACCTTGGAAACTATGGCTACACCTTC

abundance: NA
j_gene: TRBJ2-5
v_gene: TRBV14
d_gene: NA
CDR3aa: CASGEDRAGTQETQYF
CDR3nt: TGTGCCAGCGGCGAAGATCGGGCGGGAACACAAGAGACCCAGTACTTC

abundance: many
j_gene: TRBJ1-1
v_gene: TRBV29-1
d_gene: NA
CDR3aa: CSGWRTEAFF
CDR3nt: TGCAGCGGATGGAGAACTGAAGCTTTCTTT

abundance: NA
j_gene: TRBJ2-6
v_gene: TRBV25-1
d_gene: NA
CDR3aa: CASSEYWDSGANVLTF
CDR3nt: TGTGCCAGCAGTGAATATTGGGACTCTGGGGCCAACGTCCTGACTTTC

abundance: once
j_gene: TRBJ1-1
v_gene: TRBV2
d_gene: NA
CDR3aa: CASRAPGKGSEAFF
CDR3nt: TGTGCCAGCAGAGCCCCGGGAAAGGGCTCTGAAGCTTTCTTT

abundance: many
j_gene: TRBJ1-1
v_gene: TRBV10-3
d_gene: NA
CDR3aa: CAISESRGDTEAFF
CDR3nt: TGTGCCATCAGTGAGTCTCGGGGGGACACTGAAGCTTTCTTT

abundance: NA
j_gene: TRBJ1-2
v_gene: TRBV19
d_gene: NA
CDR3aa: CASSGRLINYGYTF
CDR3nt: TGTGCCAGTAGTGGCAGACTGATTAACTATGGCTACACCTTC

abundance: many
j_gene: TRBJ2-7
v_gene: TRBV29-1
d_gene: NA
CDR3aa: CSARDLSYEQYF
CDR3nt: TGCAGCGCCCGGGACCTATCCTACGAGCAGTACTTC

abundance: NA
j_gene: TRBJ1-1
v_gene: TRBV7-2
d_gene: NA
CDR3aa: CASSLEGQIGTEAFF
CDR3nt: TGTGCCAGCAGCTTAGAGGGGCAGATAGGGACTGAAGCTTTCTTT

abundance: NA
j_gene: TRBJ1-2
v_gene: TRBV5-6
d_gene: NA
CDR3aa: CASSLVIAGSQHGYTF
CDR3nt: TGTGCCAGCAGCTTGGTGATCGCAGGGTCTCAGCATGGCTACACCTTC

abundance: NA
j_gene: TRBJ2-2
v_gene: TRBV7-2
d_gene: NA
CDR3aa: CASSFYESGELFF
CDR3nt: TGTGCCAGCAGCTTCTATGAGAGCGGGGAGCTGTTTTTT

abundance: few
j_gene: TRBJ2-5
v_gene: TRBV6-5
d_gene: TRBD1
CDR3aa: CASSYSDRGTQYF
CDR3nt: TGTGCCAGCAGTTACTCTGACAGGGGGACCCAGTACTTC

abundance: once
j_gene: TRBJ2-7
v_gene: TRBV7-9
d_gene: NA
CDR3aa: CASSQYPTSSYEQYF
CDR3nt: TGCGCCAGCAGCCAGTACCCTACAAGCTCCTACGAGCAGTACTTC

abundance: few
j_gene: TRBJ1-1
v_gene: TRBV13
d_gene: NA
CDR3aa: CASSLRATEAFF
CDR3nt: TGTGCCAGCAGCTTACGGGCTACTGAAGCTTTCTTT

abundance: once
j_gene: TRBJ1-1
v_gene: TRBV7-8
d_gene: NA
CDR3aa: CASSFQQNTGAFF
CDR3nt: TGTGCCAGCAGCTTTCAGCAGAACACTGGAGCTTTCTTT

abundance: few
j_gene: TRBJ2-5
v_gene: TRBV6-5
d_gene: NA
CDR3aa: CASSDREVGETQYF
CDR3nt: TGTGCCAGCAGTGATCGAGAGGTCGGCGAGACCCAGTACTTC

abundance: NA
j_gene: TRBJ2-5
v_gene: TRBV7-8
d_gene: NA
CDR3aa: CASFLTPSDTQYF
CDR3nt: TGTGCCAGCTTTTTGACACCGTCAGATACGCAGTACTTC

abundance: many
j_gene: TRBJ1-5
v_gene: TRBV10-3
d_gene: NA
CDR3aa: CATEGAEGAQHF
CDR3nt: TGTGCCACCGAAGGGGCTGAGGGGGCCCAGCATTTT

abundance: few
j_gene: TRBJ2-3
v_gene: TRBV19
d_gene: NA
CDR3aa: CASRTSGYTDTQYF
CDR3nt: TGTGCCAGTAGAACGAGCGGTTACACAGATACGCAGTATTTT

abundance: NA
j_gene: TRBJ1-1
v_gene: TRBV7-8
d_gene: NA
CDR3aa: CASSHALTEGGAFF
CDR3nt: TGCGCCAGCAGCCACGCCCTAACGGAAGGGGGGGCTTTCTTT

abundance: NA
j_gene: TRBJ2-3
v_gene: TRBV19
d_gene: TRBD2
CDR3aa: CASGTIHTQYF
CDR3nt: TGTGCCAGTGGGACTATTCATACGCAGTATTTT

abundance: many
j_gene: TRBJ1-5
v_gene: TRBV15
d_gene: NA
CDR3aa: CATSRAVSDQPQHF
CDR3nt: TGTGCCACCAGCAGAGCGGTCTCAGATCAGCCCCAGCATTTT

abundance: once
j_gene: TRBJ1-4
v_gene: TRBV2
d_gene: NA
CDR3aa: CASSEGGGRVF
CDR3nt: TGTGCCAGCAGTGAAGGTGGTGGCAGGGTTTTT

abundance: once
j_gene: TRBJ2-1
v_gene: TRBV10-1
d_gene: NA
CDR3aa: CASSAPGPYNEQFF
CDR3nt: TGCGCCAGCAGTGCTCCAGGTCCCTACAATGAGCAGTTCTTC

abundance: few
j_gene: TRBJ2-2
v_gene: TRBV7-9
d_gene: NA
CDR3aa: CASTGELFF
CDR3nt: TGTGCCAGCACCGGGGAGCTGTTTTTT

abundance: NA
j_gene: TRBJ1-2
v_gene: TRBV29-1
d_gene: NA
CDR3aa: CSVKASEGYTF
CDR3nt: TGCAGCGTTAAGGCGAGTGAGGGCTACACCTTC

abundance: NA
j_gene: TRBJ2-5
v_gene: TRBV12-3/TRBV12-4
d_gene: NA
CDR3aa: CASSSVWETQYF
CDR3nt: TGTGCCAGCAGCTCGGTGTGGGAGACCCAGTACTTC